This T cell receptor (beta chain) came from a study of T cell repertoires in cytomegalovirus infection. Study-level information: TCR beta signatures that were public indicated CMV infection and matching HLA type. Study findings and constraints: Ex vivo responses were dominated by HLA-C-restricted CMV-specific TCR beta clonotypes. Pooled public TCR beta family frequency picked out CMV carriers with the relevant HLA.

CDR3 length: 16 amino acids. V lost 0 bases and J 4 bases, leaving 13 bases between the germline ends. Looked up from germline, CDR1 is SGHVS and CDR2 is FQNEAQ. Ten or more counts support this clonotype. Its antigen is still unknown. TCRdb reanalysed the reads using MiXCR and keeps one entry per CDR3 protein. The sample holds about 260,000 distinct CDR3 sequences, around 13% seen once. Sequenced: PBMCs. The clonotype comes from a human donor in good health (CMV status not recorded). Some clones in this sample may be carry-over from other donors' samples. The rearrangement uses TRBV7-8 and TRBJ1-5; TRBD1 is a possible D gene (5 bases). CDR3 in amino acids: CASSLAQIRVNQPQHF. CDR3 nucleotides: TGTGCCAGCAGCTTAGCTCAAATCAGGGTTAATCAGCCCCAGCATTTT.